This entry is about one T cell receptor (beta chain). Researchers prepared the TCRbeta library using unique molecular identifiers, the study reports. TCRdb analysed the PCR reads with MiXCR anew, one entry per CDR3 protein. Counted here are some 75,000 distinct CDR3 sequences, about 6.7% occurring once; the ten biggest clones make up approximately 2.4%. These data come from a study of T-cell reconstitution after alpha-beta-depleted transplantation in children. CDR1 is SGHNT and CDR2 is YYREEE in the germline V gene (reference sequence). The CDR3 covers 15 residues. V gave up 0 bases and J gave up 4 bases, with 13 bases separating them.

This receptor was obtained from a human donor who donated a stem cell graft to a child with acute lymphoblastic leukemia. This material consisted of PBMCs from the stem cell graft donor, taken from the stem cell graft. The chain has TRBV5-4 and TRBJ2-5; D is unresolved. In nucleotides, the CDR3 is TGTGCCAGCAGCTTGGCTCTAGAGACGGGAGAGACCCAGTACTTC. Translated, it gives CASSLALETGETQYF.